This T cell receptor (beta chain) came from a study of tumor-infiltrating lymphocytes in primary liver carcinoma. TCR beta cDNA came from roughly 0.45 ug total RNA, primed with a constant-region primer. For TCR beta, libraries were produced by three nested multiplex PCR rounds using slightly modified ARM-PCR. A C-beta reverse primer and TRBV1-TRBV30 forward primers served in each of the first two PCR rounds, at ten to eleven cycles apiece. In TCRdb, the multiplex PCR reads were re-called with MiXCR into one record per CDR3 protein. Of 55,000 to 65,000 distinct CDR3 sequences listed, 60% to 85% are singletons. Whole-study results and caveats: Tumor-blood pairs (like tumor-adjacent pairs) overlapped less than tumor region pairs did.

The germline V gene has CDR1 MDHEN and CDR2 SYDVKM. The V and J ends lost 8 bases and 0 bases respectively, with 14 bases between them. This CDR3 has 14 amino acids. Scientists recovered RNA and DNA together from around 18-30 mg of unsorted bulk tissue. The cohort consisted of patients whose primary liver carcinoma was surgically resected. Sampling of every tumor involved five separate regions. These included the tumor centre. This clonotype was seen a handful of times. Its antigen is not known. The receptor comes from a man aged 40-55 years with primary liver carcinoma and hepatitis B virus infection. Sequenced material: liver tumor tissue from sampling region 2. Indicated subset: tumor region T2, inferior pole. The chain combines TRBV28 with TRBJ2-7; D might be TRBD1 (6 bases). CDR3 in DNA: TGTGCCAGCTCTAGGCGAGGGGGCTCCTACGAGCAGTACTTC. As protein: CASSRRGGSYEQYF.